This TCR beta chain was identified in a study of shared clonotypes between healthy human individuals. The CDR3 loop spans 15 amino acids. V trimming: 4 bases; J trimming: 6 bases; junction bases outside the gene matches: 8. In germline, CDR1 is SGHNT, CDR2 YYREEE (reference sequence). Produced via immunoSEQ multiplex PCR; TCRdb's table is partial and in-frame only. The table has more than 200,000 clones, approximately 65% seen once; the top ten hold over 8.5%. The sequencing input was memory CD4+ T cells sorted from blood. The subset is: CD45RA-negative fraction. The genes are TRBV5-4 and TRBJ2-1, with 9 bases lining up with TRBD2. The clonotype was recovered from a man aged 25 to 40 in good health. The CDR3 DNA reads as TGTGCCAGCAGCGGGAGGAGACTAGCGGTCAATGAGCAGTTCTTC. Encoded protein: CASSGRRLAVNEQFF. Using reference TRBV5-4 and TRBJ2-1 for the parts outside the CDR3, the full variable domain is ETGVTQSPTHLIKTRGQQVTLRCSSQSGHNTVSWYQQALGQGPQFIFQYYREEENGRGNFPPRFSGLQFPNYSSELNVNALELDDSALYLCASSGRRLAVNEQFFGPGTRLTVL.